A selection of T cell receptor beta chains follows, all from one sample in a study of T cells in Graves' hyperthyroidism and ophthalmopathy. TCRdb re-called the multiplex PCR reads with MiXCR, one entry per CDR3 protein. The sample lists 700,000 to 950,000 distinct CDR3 sequences, under 45% occurring once. Sequences were obtained from blood. The receptor set was obtained from a woman aged 40 to 50 with Graves' hyperthyroidism. Each CDR3 is given with its conserved first and last residue. D genes are given only for firm matches. Size tells how often a clone was seen (once, few, many) or the class of an expanded clone, and some rows leave it out.

CDR3: CSAPWVGTEAFF; DNA: TGCAGTGCTCCGTGGGTAGGGACTGAAGCTTTCTTT; D: .; size: many; V: TRBV20-1; J: TRBJ1-1
CDR3: CASGTGNNQPQHF; DNA: TGTGCCAGTGGCACAGGTAACAATCAGCCCCAGCATTTT; D: .; size: .; V: TRBV19; J: TRBJ1-5
CDR3: CASSGTGLSNQPQHF; DNA: TGTGCCAGCAGCGGGACAGGGCTTAGCAATCAGCCCCAGCATTTT; D: TRBD1; size: many; V: TRBV2; J: TRBJ1-5
CDR3: CASSSRTGSQPQHF; DNA: TGTGCCAGCAGCTCTCGGACAGGTTCACAGCCCCAGCATTTT; D: TRBD1; size: .; V: TRBV7-9; J: TRBJ1-5
CDR3: CASSLRGQGDEQYF; DNA: TGTGCCAGCAGCCTACGGGGACAGGGCGACGAGCAGTACTTC; D: TRBD1; size: many; V: TRBV13; J: TRBJ2-7
CDR3: CASSTSGTIALYEQYF; DNA: TGTGCCAGTAGTACGTCCGGGACAATCGCCCTCTACGAGCAGTACTTC; D: .; size: .; V: TRBV19; J: TRBJ2-7
CDR3: CASSFGRSYGQYF; DNA: TGTGCCAGCAGCTTCGGACGTTCCTACGGGCAGTACTTC; D: .; size: .; V: TRBV11-2; J: TRBJ2-7
CDR3: CASSEIMRDPSYEQYF; DNA: TGTGCCAGCAGTGAAATCATGCGGGACCCCTCCTACGAGCAGTACTTC; D: .; size: few; V: TRBV6-1; J: TRBJ2-7
CDR3: CSVLSVLGNEAFF; DNA: TGCAGCGTCTTGTCAGTTTTGGGTAATGAAGCTTTCTTT; D: .; size: many; V: TRBV29-1; J: TRBJ1-1
CDR3: CASSPGGGGSGYNSPLHF; DNA: TGTGCCAGCAGTCCGGGAGGGGGGGGGTCCGGATATAATTCACCCCTCCACTTT; D: .; size: .; V: TRBV7-9; J: TRBJ1-6
CDR3: CSASRGQANTGELFF; DNA: TGCAGTGCTAGCCGGGGACAGGCGAACACCGGGGAGCTGTTTTTT; D: TRBD1; size: few; V: TRBV20-1; J: TRBJ2-2
CDR3: CASSAEGGRDQPQHF; DNA: TGTGCCAGCAGCGCAGAGGGGGGTAGGGATCAGCCCCAGCATTTT; D: .; size: many; V: TRBV9; J: TRBJ1-5
CDR3: CASSMLGTSYEQYF; DNA: TGTGCCAGTAGTATGCTCGGGACTTCCTACGAGCAGTACTTC; D: .; size: .; V: TRBV19; J: TRBJ2-7
CDR3: CASSSNRQYQPQHF; DNA: TGTGCCAGTAGTTCTAATCGACAATATCAGCCCCAGCATTTT; D: .; size: few; V: TRBV19; J: TRBJ1-5
CDR3: CAISAAGAGSNQPQHF; DNA: TGTGCCATCAGTGCAGCGGGGGCGGGAAGCAATCAGCCCCAGCATTTT; D: .; size: many; V: TRBV10-3; J: TRBJ1-5
CDR3: CASSSTGGLAFF; DNA: TGTGCCAGCAGCTCGACAGGGGGATTGGCTTTCTTT; D: TRBD1; size: .; V: TRBV7-9; J: TRBJ1-1
CDR3: CASSERGQVKNSPLHF; DNA: TGTGCCAGCAGTGAAAGAGGCCAGGTGAAAAATTCACCCCTCCACTTT; D: .; size: few; V: TRBV6-1; J: TRBJ1-6
CDR3: CSQATGSYGYTF; DNA: TGCAGCCAAGCGACAGGGTCCTATGGCTACACCTTC; D: TRBD1; size: once; V: TRBV29-1; J: TRBJ1-2
CDR3: CASSQSGSGTQYF; DNA: TGCGCCAGCAGCCAATCTGGGTCCGGGACCCAGTACTTC; D: .; size: many; V: TRBV4-1; J: TRBJ2-5
CDR3: CASKGDRRNQPQHF; DNA: TGTGCCAGTAAGGGGGACAGACGCAATCAGCCCCAGCATTTT; D: TRBD1; size: .; V: TRBV19; J: TRBJ1-5
CDR3: CASSFPGVETQYF; DNA: TGTGCCAGCAGTTTCCCAGGAGTAGAGACCCAGTACTTC; D: .; size: many; V: TRBV6-5; J: TRBJ2-5
CDR3: CASSPQGQHGYTF; DNA: TGTGCCAGCAGCCCCCAGGGACAACATGGCTACACCTTC; D: .; size: .; V: TRBV6-2/TRBV6-3; J: TRBJ1-2